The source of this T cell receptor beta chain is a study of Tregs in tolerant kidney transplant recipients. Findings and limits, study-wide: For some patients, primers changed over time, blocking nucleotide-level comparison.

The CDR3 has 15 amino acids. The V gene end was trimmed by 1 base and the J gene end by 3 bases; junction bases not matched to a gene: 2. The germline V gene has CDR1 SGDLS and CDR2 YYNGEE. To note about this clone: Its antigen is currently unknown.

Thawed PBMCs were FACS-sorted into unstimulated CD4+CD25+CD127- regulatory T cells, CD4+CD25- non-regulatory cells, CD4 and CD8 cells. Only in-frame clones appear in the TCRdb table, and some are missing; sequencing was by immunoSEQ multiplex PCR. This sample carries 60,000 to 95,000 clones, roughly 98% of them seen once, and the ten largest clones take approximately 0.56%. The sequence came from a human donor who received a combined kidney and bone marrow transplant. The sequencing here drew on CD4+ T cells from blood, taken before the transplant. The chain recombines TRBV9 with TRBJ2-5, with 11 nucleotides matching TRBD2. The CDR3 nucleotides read TGTGCCAGCAGCGTAAGACTAGCGGGAAAAGAGACCCAGTACTTC. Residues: CASSVRLAGKETQYF. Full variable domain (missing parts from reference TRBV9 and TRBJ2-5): DSGVTQTPKHLITATGQRVTLRCSPRSGDLSVYWYQQSLDQGLQFLIQYYNGEERAKGNILERFSAQQFPDLHSELNLSSLELGDSALYFCASSVRLAGKETQYFGPGTRLLVL.